A single sample gave rise to the 18 T cell receptor beta chains below, sequenced in a study of blood T cell repertoires in COVID-19. This table comes from immunoSEQ multiplex PCR, and its TCRdb copy is limited to in-frame clones, with some not included. The sample carries around 400,000 clones, around 87% recorded once. The sample taken for sequencing was peripheral blood. Receptors were obtained from a woman aged 55-69 years with COVID-19, enrolled during active disease.

This clone appeared a few times. The CDR3 DNA reads TGTGCCAGCAGCTTGGCGAGGGAACCTGGCTACACCTTC. Its translation: CASSLAREPGYTF. The V and J genes are TRBV5-4 and TRBJ1-2; D is unresolved. CDR3 length equals 13 residues. V lost 0 bases and J lost 7, with 10 bases in between. Germline V gene lookup returns CDR1 SGHNT and CDR2 YYREEE (reference sequence).

The chain recombines TRBV10-3 with TRBJ1-5; TRBD1 matches 8 bases. CDR3 length equals 15 residues. V lost 4 bases and J lost 0; bases outside the gene matches: 2. The germline V gene encodes CDR1 ENHRY and CDR2 SYGVKD. The DNA of the CDR3 is TGTGCCATCAGTGTAGGGACAGGTAGCAATCAGCCCCAGCATTTT. Protein: CAISVGTGSNQPQHF.

V gene TRBV6-5 combines with J gene TRBJ1-5; D uncertain. Germline V gene lookup returns CDR1 MNHEY and CDR2 SVGAGI. V lost 9 bases, J lost 6 bases, and 18 bases lay in between. The CDR3 is made up of 14 amino acids. CDR3 sequence reads: CASRAAGLGQPQHF. In DNA form, the CDR3 reads TGTGCCAGTCGGGCGGCTGGACTAGGTCAGCCCCAGCATTTT.

This clone was detected only a few times. Written as DNA, the CDR3 is TGTGCCATCAGTGAATTTGAAAAGCGGGGGGACGGAGAGCAGTACTTC. Encoded protein: CAISEFEKRGDGEQYF. V usage is TRBV10-3 and J usage is TRBJ2-7; 9 nucleotides align to TRBD2. In germline, CDR1 is ENHRY, CDR2 SYGVKD. CDR3 length: 16 amino acids. After removal of 3 bases from V and 7 bases from J, the junction contained 13 bases not matched to a gene.

V gene TRBV5-6 combines with J gene TRBJ2-7; D may be TRBD2 (5 bases). V lost 2 bases, J lost 0 bases, and 12 bases lay in between. Germline CDR1 is SGHDT and CDR2 is YYEEEE. This CDR3 is 15 amino acids long. CDR3 residues: CASSFLSGFSYEQYF. The CDR3 DNA reads TGTGCCAGCAGCTTTTTGTCGGGATTCTCCTACGAGCAGTACTTC.

The V call is TRBV11-3, the J call TRBJ1-1; maybe TRBD1 (5 bases). CDR1 and CDR2 (germline): SGHNT, YENEEA. V lost 2 bases to trimming and J lost 2 bases, with 9 bases between them. CDR3 length equals 14 residues. As DNA, the CDR3 is TGTGCCAGCAGCTTATCAGGGCTAAACACTGAAGCTTTCTTT. It specifies CASSLSGLNTEAFF.

The chain uses TRBV6-5 and TRBJ2-7; D is undetermined. Germline lookup yields CDR1 MNHEY and CDR2 SVGAGI. V gave up 2 bases and J gave up 2 bases, with 4 bases separating them. CDR3 size: 12 residues. This CDR3 reads CASSYDTYEQYF. CDR3 nucleotide sequence: TGTGCCAGCAGTTACGACACCTACGAGCAGTACTTC.

V is TRBV6-5 and J is TRBJ1-2; TRBD1 matches at 10 bases. This CDR3 is built from 15 residues. CDR1 is MNHEY, CDR2 SVGAGI, per germline. J lost 4 bases, V lost 8 bases, and 10 bases had no gene match. The CDR3 nucleotides are TGTGCCAGCTCGACCGGGACAGGGGTTCGCTATGGCTACACCTTC. Translation gives CASSTGTGVRYGYTF.

The gene calls are TRBV28 and TRBJ2-7; TRBD1 matches at 7 bases. CDR1 and CDR2 from the germline V gene are MDHEN and SYDVKM. The length of the CDR3 is 13 residues. J gave up 0 bases and V 6 bases, and 2 bases lay outside the gene matches. In nucleotides, the CDR3 is TGTGCCAGCAGGGGGACAGCCTCCTACGAGCAGTACTTC. This gives the protein CASRGTASYEQYF.

The chain combines TRBV12-3 or TRBV12-4 with TRBJ1-1; D is perhaps TRBD1 (6 bases). The ends were cut back, 6 bases at V and 3 bases at J, with 11 bases in the middle. There are 13 residues in the CDR3. The CDR3 protein is CASSRDTYTEAFF. The CDR3 coding sequence is TGTGCCAGCAGCAGGGACACCTACACTGAAGCTTTCTTT.

The rearrangement uses TRBV5-4 and TRBJ2-1, with TRBD2 identical over 9 bases. Trimming at V came to 0 bases and at J to 4 bases, leaving 8 bases not matched to a gene. Germline CDR1 SGHNT, CDR2 YYREEE (reference sequence). The CDR3 length is 17 residues. CDR3 sequence: CASSLAVLAGEYNEQFF. The CDR3 DNA sequence: TGTGCCAGCAGCTTGGCTGTGTTAGCGGGGGAGTACAATGAGCAGTTCTTC.

The chain recombines TRBV5-1 with TRBJ1-2; 7 bases fit TRBD1. The CDR3 covers 14 residues. The germline gives CDR1 SGHRS, CDR2 YFSETQ. J gave up 4 bases and V 4 bases, and 7 bases lay outside the gene matches. CDR3 amino acids: CASSDDRVGYGYTF. The CDR3 DNA reads as TGCGCCAGCAGCGATGACAGGGTCGGCTATGGCTACACCTTC.

This chain links TRBV5-6 with TRBJ1-2; D gene unclear. This CDR3 comprises 12 residues. Germline V gene lookup returns CDR1 SGHDT and CDR2 YYEEEE. Deletions cut 6 bases from V and 2 bases from J, with 8 bases between. The CDR3 bases are TGTGCCAGCACCAAACAGAACTATGGCTACACCTTC. Residues: CASTKQNYGYTF. Looking up the rest from reference TRBV5-6 and TRBJ1-2 gives the full variable domain: DAGVTQSPTHLIKTRGQQVTLRCSPKSGHDTVSWYQQALGQGPQFIFQYYEEEERQRGNFPDRFSGHQFPNYSSELNVNALLLGDSALYLCASTKQNYGYTFGSGTRLTVV.

The rearrangement links TRBV18 to TRBJ1-1; D gene unclear. The V and J ends lost 0 bases and 3 bases respectively, with 8 bases between them. CDR1 and CDR2 from the germline V gene are KGHSH and LQKENI. This CDR3 is 14 amino acids long. The CDR3 region has the DNA TGTGCCAGCTCACCACCGAGTCTGTACACTGAAGCTTTCTTT. Its translation: CASSPPSLYTEAFF.

This chain uses TRBV15 with TRBJ1-2, with D perhaps matching TRBD1 (6 bases). The CDR3 length is 14 residues. V was clipped by 8 bases and J by 4 bases, with 17 bases between them. CDR1 is LNHNV, CDR2 YYDKDF, per germline (reference sequence). The CDR3 nucleotides read TGTGCCACCGGACAGCGGGGGAGTCCCTATGGCTACACCTTC. It encodes CATGQRGSPYGYTF. The whole variable domain, filled in from reference TRBV15 and TRBJ1-2, reads DAMVIQNPRYQVTQFGKPVTLSCSQTLNHNVMYWYQQKSSQAPKLLFHYYDKDFNNEADTPDNFQSRRPNTSFCFLDIRSPGLGDTAMYLCATGQRGSPYGYTFGSGTRLTVV.

This sequence joins TRBV3-1 (or the pseudogene TRBV3-2) and TRBJ1-6, with 9 positions matching TRBD1. CDR3 length: 15 amino acids. CDR1 LGHDT and CDR2 YNNKEL come from the germline V gene (reference sequence). The junction had 9 bases not matched to a gene; V was cut back by 8 bases and J by 7 bases. CDR3 residues: CASSPRDRVNSPLHF. CDR3 bases: TGTGCCAGCTCCCCCCGGGACAGGGTAAATTCACCCCTCCACTTT.

This chain uses TRBV11-3 with TRBJ2-1; 7 nucleotides align to TRBD2. The germline gives CDR1 SGHNT, CDR2 YENEEA. This CDR3 comprises 16 residues. V gave up 0 bases and J gave up 5 bases; unmatched junction bases: 7. CDR3 sequence (DNA): TGTGCCAGCAGCTTAGAGGGGACTACTGGCAACAATGAGCAGTTCTTC. It specifies CASSLEGTTGNNEQFF.

The chain carries TRBV27 and TRBJ1-5, with TRBD1 as a possible D gene (6 bases). V was cut by 5 bases and J by 0 bases, with 11 bases left in between. Germline CDR1 is MNHEY and CDR2 is SMNVEV (reference sequence). The CDR3 has 15 residues. CDR3 DNA sequence: TGTGCCAGCAGTCGCACAGGGAATAGCAATCAGCCCCAGCATTTT. Encoded protein: CASSRTGNSNQPQHF.